These 7 T cell receptor beta chains were all obtained from the same sample, sequenced in a study of blood T cell repertoires in COVID-19. TCRdb keeps only in-frame clones here, not all; method: immunoSEQ multiplex PCR. Found here are over 300,000 clones, 70% to 90% of them singletons; the top ten hold 9.5%. Sequences were obtained from PBMCs or T cells enriched from blood (not recorded which). These receptor sequences come from a woman aged 40 to 50 who had recovered from COVID-19.

The chain links TRBV7-3 to TRBJ2-1; D is unresolved. Germline V gene lookup returns CDR1 SGHTA and CDR2 FQGTGA. V was cut by 5 bases and J by 9 bases, with 14 bases left in between. The CDR3 length is 13 residues. The chain's CDR3 is CASSPPSTGEQFF. In DNA form, the CDR3 reads TGTGCCAGCAGCCCCCCATCGACTGGTGAGCAGTTCTTC.

This CDR3 is CASSIRSQPQHF. The CDR3 DNA follows: TGTGCCAGTAGTATAAGGAGTCAGCCCCAGCATTTT. The gene calls are TRBV19 and TRBJ1-5; no definite D call. CDR1 and CDR2 (germline): LNHDA, SQIVND (reference sequence). Trimming shortened V by 2 bases and J by 6 bases, and 5 bases separated the two germline ends. The CDR3 has 12 residues.

The chain joins TRBV4-2 to TRBJ2-7; 10 bases map to TRBD2. V trimming: 0 bases; J trimming: 5 bases; junction bases outside the gene matches: 7. The germline V gene encodes CDR1 LGHNA and CDR2 YNFKEQ. The CDR3 covers 16 residues. For the CDR3, the DNA is TGTGCCAGCAGCCAAGAACCTCGAGCGGGAGGGAACGAGCAGTACTTC. Translating gives CASSQEPRAGGNEQYF.

The chain is built from TRBV12-3 or TRBV12-4 and TRBJ2-2, with D unresolved. V lost 3 bases to trimming and J lost 3 bases, with 2 bases between them. The CDR3 extends over 12 amino acids. CDR3 loop: CASSFYTGELFF. DNA of the CDR3: TGTGCCAGCAGTTTCTACACCGGGGAGCTGTTTTTT.

The table lists this clone with a count of one. J is TRBJ2-1 and V is TRBV9, with D possibly matching TRBD2 (5 bases). Germline V lookup: CDR1 SGDLS, CDR2 YYNGEE. The ends were cut back, 3 bases at V and 10 bases at J, with 14 bases in the middle. This CDR3 comprises 13 residues. As DNA, the CDR3 is TGTGCCAGCAGCGGGGTCCTTGGCGGGGAGCAGTTCTTC. It encodes CASSGVLGGEQFF.

The count of this clone is one. The chain couples TRBV24-1 to TRBJ2-1; no clear D. This CDR3 region has 15 residues. Trimming took off 1 base at V and 2 bases at J, with 8 bases between the two ends. Germline V gives CDR1 KGHDR, CDR2 SFDVKD. The CDR3 region has the DNA TGTGCCACCAGTGATTTCAGGCAGGCCTACAATGAGCAGTTCTTC. Its translation: CATSDFRQAYNEQFF.

The gene calls are TRBV7-2 and TRBJ2-6; 11 bases agree with TRBD1. Germline trimming cut 5 bases from V and 3 bases from J; bases unmatched to any gene: 3. The germline V gene encodes CDR1 SGHTA and CDR2 FQGNSA. This CDR3 is 16 amino acids long. The CDR3 here is CASSVDRGHGANVLTF. Written as DNA, the CDR3 is TGTGCCAGCAGCGTGGACAGGGGGCATGGGGCCAACGTCCTGACTTTC.